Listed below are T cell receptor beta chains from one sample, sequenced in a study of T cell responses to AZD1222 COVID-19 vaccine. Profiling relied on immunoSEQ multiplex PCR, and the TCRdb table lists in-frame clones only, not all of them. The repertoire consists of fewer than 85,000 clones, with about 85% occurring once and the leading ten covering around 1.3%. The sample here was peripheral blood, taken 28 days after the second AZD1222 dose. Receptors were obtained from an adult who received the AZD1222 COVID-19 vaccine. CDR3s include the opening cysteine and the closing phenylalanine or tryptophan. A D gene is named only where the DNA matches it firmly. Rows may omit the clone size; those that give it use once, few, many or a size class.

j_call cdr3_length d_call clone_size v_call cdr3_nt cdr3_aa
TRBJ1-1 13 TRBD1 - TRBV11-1 TGTGCCAGCAGCCCACAGGGGACGATCGAAGCTTTCTTT CASSPQGTIEAFF
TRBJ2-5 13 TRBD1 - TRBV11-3 TGTGCCAGCAGGCAGACAGGGGAAGAGACCCAGTACTTC CASRQTGEETQYF
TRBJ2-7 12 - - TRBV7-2 TGTGCCAGCAGCTTACAGCTCTACGAGCAGTACTTC CASSLQLYEQYF
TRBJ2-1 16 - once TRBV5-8 TGTGCCAGCAGCGAAGGTCTCGGGGTTTCCTACAATGAGCAGTTCTTC CASSEGLGVSYNEQFF
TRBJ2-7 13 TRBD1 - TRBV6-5 TGTGTCACAGGCCGGGACAGGGGACACGAGCAGTACTTC CVTGRDRGHEQYF
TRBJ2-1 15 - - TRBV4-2 TGTGCCAGCAGCCAAGATTCTGCCCTAAACAATGAGCAGTTCTTC CASSQDSALNNEQFF
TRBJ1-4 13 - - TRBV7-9 TGTGCCAGCAGCTTCGGGACTAATGAAAAACTGTTTTTT CASSFGTNEKLFF
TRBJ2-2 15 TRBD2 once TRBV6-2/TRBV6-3 TGTGCCAGCAGTGCGAGAACTAGCGGGATCGGGGAGCTGTTTTTT CASSARTSGIGELFF
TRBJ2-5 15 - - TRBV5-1 TGCGCCAGCAGCTTGTCTCGCGGGACCCAAGAGACCCAGTACTTC CASSLSRGTQETQYF
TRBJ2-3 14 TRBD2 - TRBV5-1 TGCGCCAGCAGCTTGAGCGGGACGACAGATACGCAGTATTTT CASSLSGTTDTQYF
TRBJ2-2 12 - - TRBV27 TGTGCCAGCAGTTTATTTGGCGGGGAGCTGTTTTTT CASSLFGGELFF
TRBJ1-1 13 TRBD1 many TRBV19 TGTGCCAGTAAGGGACAGGGGCTCTCGGAAGCTTTCTTT CASKGQGLSEAFF
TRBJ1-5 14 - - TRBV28 TGTGCCACCCGAGGGACACGGAGCAATCAGCCCCAGCATTTT CATRGTRSNQPQHF
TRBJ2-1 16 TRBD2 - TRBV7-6 TGTGCCAGCAGCACTAGCGGGAGGGCCGTCCGGAATGAGCAGTTCTTC CASSTSGRAVRNEQFF
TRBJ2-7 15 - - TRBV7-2 TGTGCCAGCAGCTCAGGCCCTCCTCCAGGGCCGCAGCAGTACTTC CASSSGPPPGPQQYF
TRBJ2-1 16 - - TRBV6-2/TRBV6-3 TGTGCCAGCACCCCATACCCGACAGGCCTTTACAATGAGCAGTTCTTC CASTPYPTGLYNEQFF
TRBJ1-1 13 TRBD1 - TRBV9 TGTGCCAGCAACCGATTACAGGGGACTGAAGCTTTCTTT CASNRLQGTEAFF
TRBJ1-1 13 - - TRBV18 TGTGCCAGCTCAGGCCAGGGGACGAATGAAGCTTTCTTT CASSGQGTNEAFF
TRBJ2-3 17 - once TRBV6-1 TGTGCCAGCAGTGACGCGCAAATCTGGGGGGGCACAGATACGCAGTATTTT CASSDAQIWGGTDTQYF
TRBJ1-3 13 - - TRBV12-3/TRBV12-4 TGTGCCAGCAAGACCCGGGAGGGAAACACCATATATTTT CASKTREGNTIYF
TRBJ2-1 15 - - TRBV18 TGTGCCAGCTCACCAAAGGGAAACTCCTACAATGAGCAGTTCTTC CASSPKGNSYNEQFF
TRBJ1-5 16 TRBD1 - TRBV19 TGTGCCAGTAGCGTTCCCACAGGGGGGGGGAATCAGCCCCAGCATTTT CASSVPTGGGNQPQHF
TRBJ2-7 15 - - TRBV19 TGTGCCAGTAGTATTATAGCGGATTCGTCCTACGAGCAGTACTTC CASSIIADSSYEQYF
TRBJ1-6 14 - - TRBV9 TGTGCCAGCAGCCCTCGGGTAAATAATTCACCCCTCCACTTT CASSPRVNNSPLHF
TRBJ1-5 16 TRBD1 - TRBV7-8 TGTGCCAGCAGCCTCCAAATGGGACAGGCCGGACAGCCCCAGCATTTT CASSLQMGQAGQPQHF
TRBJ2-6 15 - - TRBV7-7 TGTGCTAGCAGCTTAGACATCTCTGGGGCCAACGTCCTGACTTTC CASSLDISGANVLTF
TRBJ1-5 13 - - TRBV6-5 TGTGCCAGCAGGGACGGTGGCCATCAGCCCCAGCATTTT CASRDGGHQPQHF
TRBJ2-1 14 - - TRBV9 TGTGCCAGCAGCGTTACTAGCTCCTACAATGAGCAGTTCTTC CASSVTSSYNEQFF
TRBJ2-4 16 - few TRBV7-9 TGTGCCAGCAGCTCGCTAGGATCTCGAGCCAAAAACATTCAGTACTTC CASSSLGSRAKNIQYF
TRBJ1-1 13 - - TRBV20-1 TGCAGTGCTAGTGTGGGAGGGGGTACTGAAGCTTTCTTT CSASVGGGTEAFF
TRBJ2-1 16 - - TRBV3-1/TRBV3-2 TGTGCCAGCAGCCAAGAGGGTGGGCTCCCCTACAATGAGCAGTTCTTC CASSQEGGLPYNEQFF
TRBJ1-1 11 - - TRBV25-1 TGTGCCAGCAGTTTGGGAACTGAAGCTTTCTTT CASSLGTEAFF